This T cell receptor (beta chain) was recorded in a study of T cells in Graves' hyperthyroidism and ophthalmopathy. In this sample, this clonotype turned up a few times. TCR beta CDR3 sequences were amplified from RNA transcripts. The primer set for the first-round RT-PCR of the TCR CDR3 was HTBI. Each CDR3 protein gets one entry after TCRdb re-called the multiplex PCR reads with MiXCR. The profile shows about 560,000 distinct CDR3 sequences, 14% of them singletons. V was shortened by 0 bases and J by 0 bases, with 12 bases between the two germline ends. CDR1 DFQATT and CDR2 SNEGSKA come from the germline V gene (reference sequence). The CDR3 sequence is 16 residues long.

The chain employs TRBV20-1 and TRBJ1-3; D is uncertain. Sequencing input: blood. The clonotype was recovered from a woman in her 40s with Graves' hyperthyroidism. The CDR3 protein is CSARDTVKPSGNTIYF. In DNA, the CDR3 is TGCAGTGCTAGAGATACGGTGAAACCCTCTGGAAACACCATATATTTT.